The entry below describes one T cell receptor (beta chain). The data were obtained in a study of blood T cell repertoires in COVID-19. As for the study in general: Acute and convalescent COVID-19 specimens originated in the United States, Italy and Spain. PBMCs, B-cell-depleted T cells, or T cells were the source of the cDNA or gDNA that made up the material.

Per the original data handling: It was from reference gene primer amplification that nucleated cell counts were estimated. The protocol was immunoSEQ multiplex PCR, while the TCRdb copy is restricted to in-frame clones and leaves out a portion. The V and J calls and the clone size are those of that table, but D and trimming were determined from the DNA. Among about 160,000 clones, approximately 75% were seen once, and the ten largest hold roughly a tenth. Germline V lookup: CDR1 GTSNPN, CDR2 SVGIG (reference sequence). Trimming shortened V by 0 bases and J by 5 bases, and 7 bases separated the two germline ends. The CDR3 has 13 amino acids.

The receptor was derived from a human donor in a cohort sampled during active COVID-19. Sequencing used peripheral blood. The V and J genes are TRBV30 and TRBJ2-2, with unresolved D. The CDR3 protein is CAWSVIETGELFF. The CDR3 DNA follows: TGTGCCTGGAGTGTAATCGAGACCGGGGAGCTGTTTTTT.